This T cell receptor beta chain originates from a study of T cell changes during pregnancy in multiple sclerosis. The CDR3 spans 16 residues. The germline gives CDR1 WSHSY, CDR2 SAAADI. J was trimmed by 1 base and V by 3 bases; bases with no gene match: 6. The table came from immunoSEQ multiplex PCR; TCRdb's copy has only in-frame clones and leaves some out. The table records roughly 30,000 clones, 89% of them present only once. The specimen was CD8+ T cells from peripheral blood mononuclear cells, collected after pregnancy. The chain uses TRBV10-2 and TRBJ2-1; 7 bases agree with TRBD2. The TCR comes from a female donor with multiple sclerosis, enrolled in a pregnancy study. CDR3 sequence reads: CASSDPPGGSYNEQFF. The CDR3 nucleotides are TGCGCCAGCAGTGATCCGCCGGGAGGATCCTACAATGAGCAGTTCTTC.